This TCR beta chain originates from a study of T-cell reconstitution after alpha-beta-depleted transplantation in children. Study-level findings and limits: Certain patients had high TCRbeta diversity at day 60, and it came from recipient T cells and thymic progenitors that survived. Alpha-beta T cells present about two months after transplant were reported to originate from several hundred expanded graft clones. A year had passed since transplant, and T-cell counts and diversity by then came mostly from newly produced T cells.

The ends lost 5 bases at V and 2 bases at J; junction bases unmatched: 9. Germline CDR1 and CDR2: MNHEY and SVGEGT. The CDR3 runs to 16 residues. Unique molecular identifiers were built into the TCRbeta library. TCRdb used MiXCR to reprocess the PCR reads, holding one entry per CDR3 protein. The sample carries more than 400,000 distinct CDR3 sequences, about an eighth recorded once. The table lists this clonotype with a few counts. Its specificity is not known. The source was PBMCs, mostly from graft donor cells, collected 180 days after TCRalphabeta/CD19-depleted stem cell transplant. The rearrangement links TRBV6-2 or TRBV6-3 to TRBJ2-1; TRBD2 matches at 7 bases. The source is a female patient aged 2-15 years who had a stem cell transplant for aplastic anemia, so the T cells may come from the graft donor. CDR3 in DNA: TGTGCCAGCAGTGCCTATACGGGAGGTACCTACAATGAGCAGTTCTTC. Translating it yields CASSAYTGGTYNEQFF.